What follows are 25 T cell receptor beta chains derived from one specimen sequenced in a study of T cell repertoires in cytomegalovirus infection (dated by TCRdb to between 2019 and 2020). These reads were obtained on an Illumina HiSeq 1500. Using fastp at Q25 and MiXCR, TCRdb reprocessed the public reads and kept productive beta chains. Each entry is one CDR3 protein sequence, shown with its most common DNA and genes. This sample gives 350,000 to 500,000 distinct CDR3 sequences in total; approximately 31% of them show up just once. The ten largest clones capture approximately 14% of the sample. Sequencing was performed on PBMCs. The receptors originated from a human donor in good health (CMV status not recorded). Some clones in this sample may be carry-over from other donors' samples.

The rearrangement links TRBV7-9 to TRBJ2-5; 9 bases fit TRBD2. Looked up from germline, CDR1 is SEHNR and CDR2 is FQNEAQ (reference sequence). Trimming at V came to 0 bases and at J to 6 bases, leaving 8 bases not matched to a gene. This CDR3 contains 16 residues. As DNA, the CDR3 is TGTGCCAGCAGCTTAGCTTTGTCGGCTAGCGGGAAGACCCAGTACTTC. Encoded protein: CASSLALSASGKTQYF.

With regard to this clonotype: Since a much larger clone is just one base distant, this may be a read error. V is TRBV24-1 and J is TRBJ1-5; tentative D call: TRBD1 (5 bases). Per germline, CDR1 KGHDR and CDR2 SFDVKD. This CDR3 has 18 residues. This CDR3 reads CASSVNIDSPTFNQPQHF. CDR3 nucleotides: TGTGCCAGCAGTGTTAATATTGACAGCCCTACTTTCAATCAGCCCCAGCATTTT.

A word on this clonotype: Since a much larger clone is just one base distant, this may be a read error. This chain connects TRBV12-3 or TRBV12-4 to TRBJ1-1; D gene unclear. The CDR3 is made up of 12 amino acids. CDR3 sequence (DNA): TGTGCCAGCAGACGGATGAACACTGAATCTTTCTTT. It is translated as CASRRMNTESFF.

The rearrangement joins TRBV6-2 or TRBV6-3 to TRBJ1-6, with D maybe TRBD1 (6 bases). This CDR3 spans 13 amino acids. CDR1 MNHEY and CDR2 SVGEGT come from the germline V gene. V lost 5 bases to trimming and J lost 9 bases, with 11 bases between them. Here the CDR3 DNA reads TGTGCCAGCAGTACCGGACAGTTTTCACCCCTCCACTTT. This codes for CASSTGQFSPLHF.

This clonotype came up many times. The DNA of the CDR3 is TGTGCCAGCAGTCAGGTACAGGGAAACTATGGCTACACCTTC. Translation gives CASSQVQGNYGYTF. The rearrangement uses TRBV6-6 and TRBJ1-2; TRBD1 is a possible D gene (6 bases). V was shortened by 5 bases and J by 2 bases, with 12 bases between the two germline ends. This CDR3 is built from 14 residues. Germline lookup yields CDR1 MNHNY and CDR2 SVGAGI (reference sequence).

The rearrangement uses TRBV2 and TRBJ2-3, with no clear D. The germline V gene encodes CDR1 SNHLY and CDR2 FYNNEI. The CDR3 is 13 residues long. V dropped 0 bases and J dropped 6 bases, with 7 bases sitting between them. DNA of the CDR3: TGTGCCAGCAGTGAAGCGCTATTGGATACGCAGTATTTT. Its protein is CASSEALLDTQYF.

The chain links TRBV6-2 or TRBV6-3 to TRBJ1-5; tentative D call: TRBD1 (6 bases). V lost 6 bases and J lost 2, with 14 bases in between. Germline CDR1 MNHEY, CDR2 SVGEGT. There are 15 residues in the CDR3. The CDR3 DNA reads TGTGCCAGCAGGGAGGGGGAGCGGGGCAATCAGCCCCAGCATTTT. It translates to CASREGERGNQPQHF.

This clonotype was detected only a few times. This chain joins TRBV11-2 and TRBJ1-2, with D perhaps TRBD1 (6 bases). The V and J ends lost 4 bases and 8 bases respectively, with 20 bases between them. Germline lookup yields CDR1 SGHAT and CDR2 FQNNGV. There are 15 residues in the CDR3. The CDR3 coding sequence is TGTGCCAGCAGCTCCCTCGACCGGGGGCTAAAAGGCTACACCTTC. Translated: CASSSLDRGLKGYTF.

This clonotype was recorded only once. This chain connects TRBV6-2 or TRBV6-3 to TRBJ2-4; tentative D call: TRBD2 (6 bases). CDR3 length equals 13 residues. In germline, CDR1 is MNHEY, CDR2 SVGEGT. The V gene lost 7 bases and the J gene lost 9 bases, with 16 bases spanning the gap. CDR3 DNA: TGTGCCAGCACTACCCGGGGGATGAGCATTCAGTACTTC. Translated, it gives CASTTRGMSIQYF.

A word on this clonotype: The missing conserved phenylalanine or tryptophan at the end of this CDR3 makes a read error likely. The limits of the CDR3 on the DNA are not certain, so only TCRdb's listed CDR3 is given. This chain joins TRBV28 and TRBJ2-7; the D segment call TRBD1 is taken from the table without a DNA check. The CDR3 is 14 residues long, counting both termini. The germline gives CDR1 MDHEN, CDR2 SYDVKM. CDR3 in amino acids: CASSRTGNSYEPYL.

This clonotype was counted a few times. CDR3 in DNA: TGTGCCATCAGGGGGGTTGGGACAGGGCTGCGCTCTGGAAACACCATATATTTT. Protein sequence: CAIRGVGTGLRSGNTIYF. V usage is TRBV10-3 and J usage is TRBJ1-3; 9 positions agree with TRBD1. CDR3 length equals 18 residues. Germline CDR1 reads ENHRY; CDR2 reads SYGVKD. Losses at the gene ends were 6 bases for V and 0 bases for J; bases not matched to a gene: 12.

The chain's CDR3 is CSVAGTGYSYEQYF. The CDR3 region has the DNA TGCAGCGTTGCCGGGACAGGGTATTCCTACGAGCAGTACTTC. This chain links TRBV29-1 with TRBJ2-7; 9 bases are a match to TRBD1. Germline V gene lookup returns CDR1 SQVTM and CDR2 ANQGSEA. CDR3 length equals 14 residues. Trimming removed 4 bases from V and 1 base from J; junction bases left unmatched: 5.

In the case of this clonotype: Lacking the conserved final phenylalanine or tryptophan, this CDR3 likely reflects a read error. This chain connects TRBV9 to TRBJ1-3; TRBD1 might be the D (5 bases). The CDR3 loop spans 14 amino acids. V lost 3 bases to trimming and J lost 9 bases, with 16 bases between them. From germline, CDR1 is SGDLS and CDR2 YYNGEE. The CDR3 loop is CASSADHGRGTIYL. CDR3 nucleotide sequence: TGTGCCAGCAGCGCAGACCACGGAAGGGGCACCATATATTTA.

The chain couples TRBV20-1 to TRBJ2-7; D unresolved. Trimming pared 0 bases from V and 1 base from J, leaving 7 bases between. The CDR3 runs to 13 residues. The germline gives CDR1 DFQATT, CDR2 SNEGSKA (reference sequence). Written as DNA, the CDR3 is TGCAGTGCTAGAGAAGCTAGGTCCTACGAGCAGTACTTC. Translated: CSAREARSYEQYF.

The table lists this clonotype with a few counts. The rearrangement uses TRBV4-1 and TRBJ2-1, with D hard to call. The V end was cut by 5 bases, the J end by 0 bases, with 17 bases between. CDR1 and CDR2 from the germline V gene are MGHRA and YSYEKL. This CDR3 contains 17 residues. The CDR3 DNA reads as TGCGCCAGCAGCGAGAGTGTGTCCCCCTACTCCTACAATGAGCAGTTCTTC. This translates into CASSESVSPYSYNEQFF.

This clonotype came up many times. The chain has TRBV7-2 and TRBJ1-6; 9 bases are a match to TRBD1. CDR1 is SGHTA and CDR2 is FQGNSA in the germline V gene. With 5 bases clipped from V and 3 bases from J, the junction kept 5 bases outside the gene matches. There are 16 residues in the CDR3. The CDR3: CASSNDRGNYNSPLHF. CDR3 nucleotides: TGTGCCAGCAGCAACGACAGGGGGAACTATAATTCACCCCTCCACTTT.

This clonotype was detected a few times. The chain carries TRBV12-3 or TRBV12-4 and TRBJ2-3, with unresolved D. CDR3 size: 14 residues. Trimming shortened V by 6 bases and J by 2 bases, and 12 bases separated the two germline ends. DNA for the CDR3: TGTGCCAGCAGCCATCCATGGGACACAGATACGCAGTATTTT. Translated: CASSHPWDTDTQYF.

This clonotype was detected many times. CDR3: CSASPRTGENSPLHF. The CDR3 nucleotides read TGCAGTGCCAGTCCCCGGACAGGGGAGAATTCACCCCTCCACTTT. The chain joins TRBV20-1 to TRBJ1-6; TRBD1 aligns across 9 bases. The CDR3 totals 15 residues. V lost 6 bases and J lost 7; bases outside the gene matches: 10. CDR1 DFQATT and CDR2 SNEGSKA come from the germline V gene (reference sequence).

About this clonotype: A much larger clone lies one base from this, so it may be a read error. V is TRBV5-6 and J is TRBJ2-3; no clear D gene. Germline loops: CDR1 SGHDT, CDR2 YYEEEE. The CDR3 is 15 residues long. CDR3 in amino acids: CASSQWATPTDTQSF. The CDR3, as DNA: TGTGCCAGCAGCCAATGGGCTACTCCCACAGATACGCAGTCTTTT.

This clonotype was counted many times. Sequence at one end of the junction differs from germline and may be a read error. The V call is TRBV5-6, the J call TRBJ2-7; D perhaps matches TRBD2 (5 bases). CDR1 and CDR2 (germline): SGHDT, YYEEEE. This CDR3 has 11 residues. The CDR3 reads CASSPGVIWDF. CDR3 bases: TGTGCCAGCAGCCCCGGGGTTATATGGGACTTC. The full variable domain, in which reference TRBV5-6 and TRBJ2-7 provide the parts outside the CDR3, is DAGVTQSPTHLIKTRGQQVTLRCSPKSGHDTVSWYQQALGQGPQFIFQYYEEEERQRGNFPDRFSGHQFPNYSSELNVNALLLGDSALYLCASSPGVIWDFGPGTRLTVT.

The chain carries TRBV7-4 and TRBJ1-4, with D possibly matching TRBD1 (6 bases). The CDR3 totals 11 residues. Trimming took off 5 bases at V and 12 bases at J, with 10 bases between the two ends. Germline V lookup: CDR1 SGHVT, CDR2 SQSDAQ. The CDR3 loop is CASSRNRELFF. CDR3 DNA sequence: TGTGCCAGCAGCCGAAACAGGGAACTGTTTTTT.

V usage is TRBV4-1 and J usage is TRBJ2-3, with TRBD2 matching 8 bases. This CDR3 contains 17 residues. CDR1 and CDR2 from the germline V gene are MGHRA and YSYEKL. V lost 0 bases, J lost 6 bases, and 11 bases stayed unmatched. The CDR3 protein is CASSQDGSGGLGDTQYF. The DNA of the CDR3 is TGCGCCAGCAGCCAAGATGGGAGCGGGGGACTTGGGGATACGCAGTATTTT.

The chain links TRBV4-3 to TRBJ2-7; tentative D call: TRBD2 (7 bases). Germline lookup yields CDR1 LGHNA and CDR2 YSLEER. This CDR3 is built from 13 residues. V lost 4 bases and J lost 5, with 12 bases in between. CDR3 DNA: TGCGCCAGCAGCCTGTGGGAGGGGGACGAGCAGTACTTC. Translated, it gives CASSLWEGDEQYF.

The chain uses TRBV27 and TRBJ2-7; TRBD2 might be the D (7 bases). Germline lookup yields CDR1 MNHEY and CDR2 SMNVEV (reference sequence). Trimming cost V 6 bases and J 2 bases, with 17 bases left between them. The CDR3 length is 15 residues. The CDR3, as DNA: TGTGCCAGCAGCCAACGGGGCGGGGGCACCTACGAGCAGTACTTC. Its protein is CASSQRGGGTYEQYF.

This chain links TRBV7-6 with TRBJ2-7, with D unresolved. Trimming cost V 5 bases and J 2 bases, with 16 bases left between them. The CDR3 loop spans 15 amino acids. Looked up from germline, CDR1 is SGHVS and CDR2 is FNYEAQ. The chain's CDR3 is CASSEYSYLAYEQYF. The CDR3 DNA reads as TGTGCCAGCAGCGAATATTCTTACCTGGCCTACGAGCAGTACTTC.